This TCR beta chain was recorded in a study of cytomegalovirus exposure and HLA in healthy donors. Overall study results and limits: Common viral pathogens (according to a later analysis) appeared linked to several of the most significant clusters. The authors judged a highly shared variant cluster likely a sequencing artifact. Fewer N-insertions (relative to the roughly 730-donor mean) were reportedly seen in an Asian-associated ancestry cluster in a later analysis.

No record was made of this donor's CMV serostatus. CDR3 length: 13 amino acids. With 0 bases removed from V and 7 bases from J, the gap between germline ends came to 11 bases. The V gene's germline CDR1 is SGDLS and CDR2 YYNGEE. Comments on this clone: What it recognizes is unknown.

Use of 60 Vbeta and 13 Jbeta primers characterized the PCR. Profiling relied on immunoSEQ multiplex PCR, and the TCRdb table lists in-frame clones only, not all of them. The sample includes roughly 43,000 clones, approximately 60% of them seen just once. The J gene is TRBJ2-7, the V gene TRBV9; tentative D call: TRBD2 (6 bases). The specimen sequenced was PBMCs. The sequence was collected from a human donor in good health. CDR3 DNA: TGTGCCAGCAGCGTAGCTCAGGGAGGAGAGCAGTACTTC. Translation gives CASSVAQGGEQYF.